The entry below describes one TCR beta chain. Antigen: not known. The sample belongs to a study of T-cell reconstitution after alpha-beta-depleted transplantation in children. Study-wide results and limits: Expanded clones from the graft, numbering several hundred, reportedly supplied alpha-beta T cells about two months after transplant. Counts and diversity of T cells one year after transplant came mostly from newly produced T cells. Some patients' high day-60 TCRbeta diversity was attributed to recipient cells surviving conditioning.

Germline CDR1 is DFQATT and CDR2 is SNEGSKA (reference sequence). J was trimmed by 4 bases and V by 5 bases; bases with no gene match: 12. The CDR3 extends over 15 amino acids. Library preparation (for TCRbeta) was performed with unique molecular identifiers. TCRdb passed the PCR reads through MiXCR, listing each CDR3 protein once. The sample lists just over 950,000 distinct CDR3 sequences; roughly 31% were seen once. Source: PBMCs, mostly from graft donor cells, taken 360 days after TCRalphabeta/CD19-depleted stem cell transplant. The rearrangement uses TRBV20-1 and TRBJ2-5; 8 nucleotides line up with TRBD1. This clonotype was sampled from a boy in the first two years of life who had a stem cell transplant for SCID, so the T cells may come from the graft donor. This chain's CDR3 is CSAHKTGVSGETQYF. CDR3 sequence (DNA): TGCAGTGCTCACAAGACAGGGGTGAGCGGAGAGACCCAGTACTTC.